This T cell receptor beta chain was sequenced for a study of blood T cells in healthy people across ages (dated by TCRdb to 2013 to 2016). Concerning the study at large: In model experiments, template switching captured roughly one uniquely barcoded TCR beta cDNA molecule for every two T cells. Donors were grouped into four age groups: young (average approximately 15 years), middle-aged (39), aged (around 66) and long-lived (82). Using deep sequencing normalized with unique cDNA molecular identifiers, the study measured how TCR beta repertoire diversity changes with age. For two donors (one aged 18 to 29 and one aged 80 or older), the study analyzed two additional independent replicas of 1 million unique cDNA reads from the same blood draw.

As concerns this clonotype: No cognate antigen has been identified for it. There are no base qualities to consult, and no much larger clone falls within one base.

Receptors were amplified or captured by 5' RACE. TCRdb names Illumina HiSeq 2500 as the instrument used. A second roughly 6 to 12 cycle PCR used a sample-barcoded 5' primer and a J-beta primer mix. A unique molecular identifier was introduced onto each TCR beta cDNA molecule by a template-switch 5' adaptor carrying 12 random nucleotides. Each sample yielded at least 2.5 million CDR3-containing paired-end reads. The Mint cDNA synthesis kit, primed by a TRBC-specific oligonucleotide, was used to synthesize first-strand cDNA from all RNA. Following uracil-DNA glycosylase treatment, a first 18-cycle PCR with universal primers M1SS and BC2_uni_R was performed on all cDNA. The authors' pipeline ran thus. For normalization, 1 million high-quality reads were randomly selected from each sample, with every read carrying a distinct molecular identifier. Reads sharing molecular identifiers were discarded rather than binned into consensus sequences. MiTCR, run with a Q25 quality threshold and the strictest error-elimination algorithm, handled CDR3 identification, clonotype clustering and error correction. A nonparametric unseen species model with Euler transformation was used to estimate lower-bound total TCR beta diversity. TCRdb ran its own pipeline on the public reads, namely fastp trimming at Q25 and MiXCR clone calling, and kept in-frame beta chains. Every distinct CDR3 protein forms one entry, paired with its most common genes and DNA. The V and J calls were determined by TCRdb, not by the authors. This sample lists around 990,000 distinct CDR3 sequences; about 23% were detected once. The biggest ten clones account for approximately 0.7% of the sample.

General study outcomes and caveats: Since profiling was done on bulk unsorted PBMCs, naive and antigen-experienced compartments could not be conclusively compared. Compared with the aged group, the long-lived group had more naive CD4+ T cells, fewer expanded clones and increased TCR diversity, a pattern suggesting age selection. Estimates of total diversity based on one million sequenced T cells were regarded as lower bounds and as underestimates. The CMV infection status of donors was not known, potentially confounding age-related changes in expanded clonotypes. A strong correlation was found between observed TCR beta diversity and the percentage of naive T cells measured by flow cytometry. Observed TCR beta diversity per million T cells fell roughly linearly with age, and a significant reduction was already apparent by age around 39.

According to the germline V gene, CDR1 reads SQVTM and CDR2 reads ANQGSEA. The germline V and J ends show losses of 6 bases and 6 bases respectively, and no gene match explains 10 bases of the junction. There are 14 amino acids in the CDR3, from cysteine to phenylalanine inclusive. Only CDR3 DNA remains: 42 bases, in frame from the first base. The 39 donors, aged roughly 6 to 95 years, were systemically healthy Caucasian individuals from Russia. Ten milliliters of peripheral blood were collected from each donor into EDTA-treated Vacutainer tubes. PBMCs were isolated by Ficoll-Paque density-gradient centrifugation, with at least 7 million obtained per sample. Trizol reagent was used to extract total RNA from the PBMCs, yielding at least 5.5 micrograms per sample. For every donor, an aliquot of PBMCs went through flow cytometry to measure the percentages of naive CD45RAhigh/CD27high T cells. These data were also reused for a study on T cells of mothers and their children. As described in the second report: Nine systemically healthy Caucasian individuals served as donors, namely three mothers together with their six children. cDNA synthesis consumed the entire amount of extracted RNA, loaded at about 1.5 ug RNA in each 15 ul reaction. In the second PCR, sample barcodes and 2-4 random nucleotides were introduced via the M1S primer. More than 8 million TCR beta CDR3 reads were obtained from each mother, and about 3 million reads were obtained from each child. In both related and unrelated pairs, thymic selection shapes the output of TCR recombination in a similar way, with inherited differences having only a minor effect. Normalized repertoire overlap was always slightly but never significantly higher in related than unrelated mother-child pairs. With a sensitivity of roughly 93 clones per million clonotypes, no persistent microchimeric T cell clones were detected. To look for features that set related mother-child pairs apart from unrelated individuals, the researchers ran deep NGS to compare the TCR beta repertoires of mothers and children. The mean age was roughly 44 +/- 4 years for the mothers and approximately 11 +/- 4 years for the children. After adapters were ligated using NEBNext reagents, the libraries underwent 100+100 nt paired-end sequencing on an Illumina HiSeq 2000. To prevent cross-contamination, the mother and child libraries were prepared a month apart and were sequenced in separate runs. For each donor, somewhere between roughly 450,000 and 2,100,000 distinct TCR beta clonotypes were identified. Naive TCR beta clonotypes were estimated from low-frequency clonotypes matched to each donor's FACS-determined naive share, without sorting.

Sequencing was done on a sample of blood. Recombination linked TRBV29-1 to TRBJ2-1; 8 nucleotides in the junction match TRBD2. This receptor was identified in a girl aged 2 to 10 in good health. CDR3 protein: CSVISGSSVNEQFF. The DNA sequence reads TGCAGCGTCATCAGCGGGAGCTCGGTCAATGAGCAGTTCTTC.